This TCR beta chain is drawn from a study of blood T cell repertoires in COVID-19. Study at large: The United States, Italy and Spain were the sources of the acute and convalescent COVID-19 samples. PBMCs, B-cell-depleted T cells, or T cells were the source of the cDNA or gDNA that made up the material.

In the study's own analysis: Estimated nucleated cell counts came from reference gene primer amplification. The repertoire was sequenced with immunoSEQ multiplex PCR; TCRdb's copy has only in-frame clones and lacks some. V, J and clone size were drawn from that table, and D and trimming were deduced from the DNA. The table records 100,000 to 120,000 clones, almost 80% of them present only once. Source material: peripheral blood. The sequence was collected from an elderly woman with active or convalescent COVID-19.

In DNA form, the CDR3 reads TGTGCCTGGAGTCCGACAAGAAGAGGCTACACCTTC. The encoded protein is CAWSPTRRGYTF. The V call is TRBV30, the J call TRBJ1-2; D is ambiguous. The V end lost 2 bases, the J end lost 8 bases, and 12 bases lay between the germline ends. Per the germline V gene, CDR1 is GTSNPN and CDR2 is SVGIG (reference sequence). The CDR3 totals 12 residues.